This entry lists 26 T cell receptor beta chains sequenced from one sample in a study of T cells in Graves' hyperthyroidism and ophthalmopathy. TCR beta CDR3 regions were amplified from RNA transcripts. A first-round RT-PCR of the TCR CDR3 used the HTBI primer set. TCRdb redid the calling of the multiplex PCR reads with MiXCR, one entry per CDR3 protein. The sample carries approximately 590,000 distinct CDR3 sequences, around a sixth recorded once. Sequencing used blood. These receptors came from a woman in her 30s with Graves' hyperthyroidism.

In its sample, this clonotype was seen a few times. This rearrangement joins TRBV29-1 to TRBJ1-3; D perhaps matches TRBD1 (5 bases). Trimming removed 3 bases from V and 0 bases from J, with 9 bases in between. CDR3 length: 14 residues. CDR1 and CDR2 (germline): SQVTM, ANQGSEA. The CDR3, as DNA: TGCAGCGTTGATGACAGAAGCTCTGGAAACACCATATATTTT. Translated, it gives CSVDDRSSGNTIYF.

CDR3 amino acids: CASSPGTEPLEQYF. DNA for the CDR3: TGCGCCAGCAGCCCCGGGACCGAGCCTCTCGAGCAGTACTTC. The chain combines TRBV4-1 with TRBJ2-7, with D perhaps TRBD1 or TRBD2 (5 bases each). Trimming took 4 bases from V and 6 from J, leaving 16 bases between them. This CDR3 is built from 14 residues. Per germline, CDR1 MGHRA and CDR2 YSYEKL.

This clonotype was observed many times. The chain uses TRBV11-2 and TRBJ2-7; D gene uncertain. V dropped 4 bases and J dropped 6 bases, with 13 bases sitting between them. Germline assignment: CDR1 SGHAT and CDR2 FQNNGV. This CDR3 region has 13 residues. The CDR3, as DNA: TGTGCCAGCAGCTCCGGTCAACTTACCGAGCAGTACTTC. It codes for CASSSGQLTEQYF.

This clonotype was counted ten times or more. CDR3 in amino acids: CASSATNQETQYF. The CDR3 nucleotides read TGTGCCAGCAGTGCAACTAATCAAGAGACCCAGTACTTC. The V and J genes are TRBV2 and TRBJ2-5, with D unresolved. From germline, CDR1 is SNHLY and CDR2 FYNNEI. CDR3 length: 13 residues. Trimming cost V 4 bases and J 2 bases, with 8 bases left between them.

This clonotype was picked up many times. The chain is built from TRBV9 and TRBJ2-7; D remains unclear. The V and J ends lost 1 base and 3 bases respectively, with 8 bases between them. In germline, CDR1 is SGDLS, CDR2 YYNGEE. The CDR3 totals 13 residues. CDR3 region: CASSVSSDYEQYF. CDR3 coding DNA: TGTGCCAGCAGCGTATCAAGCGACTACGAGCAGTACTTC.

This clonotype has ten or more counts. The chain combines TRBV6-1 with TRBJ2-5; TRBD2 aligns across 15 bases. Germline-derived CDR1 and CDR2 are MNHNS and SASEGT. V dropped 3 bases and J dropped 3; count of bases not matched to a gene: 5. The CDR3 length is 17 residues. The CDR3 DNA sequence: TGTGCCAGCAGTGAGGGACTAGCGGGAGGACGAAAAGAGACCCAGTACTTC. Residues: CASSEGLAGGRKETQYF.

Of note for this clonotype: This could be a read error, since a much larger clone is one nucleotide away. The J gene is TRBJ2-1, the V gene TRBV6-6, with D perhaps matching TRBD2 (6 bases). Germline V gives CDR1 MNHNY, CDR2 SVGAGI (reference sequence). This CDR3 is built from 16 residues. The DNA of the CDR3 is TGTGCCGGCAGTTACTCGACGGGAGACTACTACAATGAGCAGTTCTTC. Amino acids: CAGSYSTGDYYNEQFF.

The table lists this clonotype with many counts. The rearrangement uses TRBV11-2 and TRBJ2-2, with a tentative D call TRBD1 (6 bases). Trimming removed 5 bases at V and 2 bases at J, with 15 bases between. In germline, CDR1 is SGHAT, CDR2 FQNNGV. This CDR3 comprises 16 residues. This chain's CDR3 is CASSPWDIRNTGELFF. CDR3 nucleotides: TGTGCCAGCAGCCCCTGGGACATTCGAAACACCGGGGAGCTGTTTTTT.

This clonotype showed up just a few times. The CDR3 nucleotides read TGTGCCAGCAGTTTTCGTCTTTCGCCGCCTTACGAGCAGTACTTC. Translated, it gives CASSFRLSPPYEQYF. The chain combines TRBV12-3 or TRBV12-4 with TRBJ2-7; D gene unclear. This CDR3 region has 15 residues. Trimming removed 3 bases at V and 4 bases at J, with 16 bases between.

This sequence joins TRBV6-2 or TRBV6-3 and TRBJ2-4, with TRBD1 as a possible D gene (5 bases). This CDR3 spans 13 amino acids. Germline assignment: CDR1 MNHEY and CDR2 SVGEGT. The germline V and J ends were trimmed by 8 bases and 9 bases, with 17 bases remaining between them. The CDR3 here is CASGASTHVIQYF. The CDR3 bases are TGTGCCAGCGGGGCATCCACCCACGTCATTCAGTACTTC.

There are many counts of this clonotype. The V gene is TRBV20-1, the J gene TRBJ2-3; 9 bases map to TRBD2. The V segment lost 6 bases and the J segment 8 bases; nucleotides outside the gene matches: 15. The CDR3 loop spans 15 amino acids. Germline V CDR1 and CDR2: DFQATT, SNEGSKA (reference sequence). This chain's CDR3 is CSAPQREARFGTQYF. CDR3 nucleotide sequence: TGCAGTGCGCCACAGCGGGAGGCCAGATTTGGTACGCAGTATTTT.

The sample holds many counts of this clonotype. The chain recombines TRBV27 with TRBJ2-7; D remains ambiguous. From germline, CDR1 is MNHEY and CDR2 SMNVEV (reference sequence). Trimming left V 5 bases short and J 6 bases short, with 14 bases between. The CDR3 runs to 13 residues. DNA for the CDR3: TGTGCCAGCAGTCTAGATCCGGCTGGCGAGCAGTACTTC. Protein product: CASSLDPAGEQYF.

This clonotype was detected ten times or more. The V call is TRBV2, the J call TRBJ1-5; tentatively, D is TRBD1 (6 bases). CDR1 SNHLY and CDR2 FYNNEI come from the germline V gene. Between the trimmed V and J ends, which lost 3 bases and 4 bases, there was a span of 7 bases. This CDR3 has 13 amino acids. The CDR3 reads CASSDTGNQPQHF. Written as DNA, the CDR3 is TGTGCCAGCAGTGATACAGGGAATCAGCCCCAGCATTTT.

This clonotype was picked up many times. This chain uses TRBV28 with TRBJ1-1, with D hard to call. The CDR3 totals 12 residues. Germline V gives CDR1 MDHEN, CDR2 SYDVKM. The V gene lost 5 bases and the J gene lost 11 bases, with 15 bases spanning the gap. The CDR3 DNA follows: TGTGCCAGCAGTCGAGATACACCCGGGGCTTTCTTT. Residues: CASSRDTPGAFF. The whole variable domain, remainder taken from reference TRBV28 and TRBJ1-1, is DVKVTQSSRYLVKRTGEKVFLECVQDMDHENMFWYRQDPGLGLRLIYFSYDVKMKEKGDIPEGYSVSREKKERFSLILESASTNQTSMYLCASSRDTPGAFFGQGTRLTVV.

This clonotype was recorded at least ten times. The chain joins TRBV29-1 to TRBJ2-1, with 12 bases that match TRBD1. CDR1 is SQVTM, CDR2 ANQGSEA, per germline. The length of the CDR3 is 12 residues. DNA of the CDR3: TGCAGTTCGGGGACAGGGGGCGATGAGCAGTTCTTC. It codes for CSSGTGGDEQFF.

This clonotype was counted at least ten times. This sequence joins TRBV6-2 or TRBV6-3 and TRBJ2-7, with 12 positions matching TRBD2. V shed 0 bases and J 3 bases; nucleotides not matched to a gene: 6. The CDR3 consists of 17 residues. Looked up from germline, CDR1 is MNHEY and CDR2 is SVGEGT. The DNA of the CDR3 is TGTGCCAGCAGTTACTCGGGTGGACTAGCGGGATTCTACGAGCAGTACTTC. It is translated as CASSYSGGLAGFYEQYF.

This clonotype has more than one count but fewer than ten. The chain is built from TRBV4-2 and TRBJ2-1; tentatively, D is TRBD1 (6 bases). The germline V gene has CDR1 LGHNA and CDR2 YNFKEQ. V was pared by 0 bases and J by 7 bases, with 19 bases between. CDR3 length: 17 residues. CDR3 coding DNA: TGTGCCAGCAGCCAAGATGTAGGCCTAGGGGGTTATAATGAGCAGTTCTTC. This codes for CASSQDVGLGGYNEQFF.

The V and J genes are TRBV29-1 and TRBJ2-7; 8 bases match TRBD1. The CDR3 is made up of 14 amino acids. V lost 0 bases, J lost 4 bases, and 5 bases stayed unmatched. Germline CDR1 and CDR2: SQVTM and ANQGSEA. CDR3 nucleotides: TGCAGCGTTGAAGATCGTCAGGGGGCGTACGAGCAGTACTTC. Amino acid sequence: CSVEDRQGAYEQYF.

This clonotype showed up many times. The chain uses TRBV28 and TRBJ2-7; D could derive from TRBD1 or TRBD2 (5 bases each). V was cut by 6 bases and J by 0 bases, with 15 bases left in between. The CDR3 is made up of 15 amino acids. Germline-derived CDR1 and CDR2 are MDHEN and SYDVKM. CDR3 loop: CASRQGPTDSYEQYF. CDR3 bases: TGTGCCAGCAGGCAGGGACCCACGGACTCCTACGAGCAGTACTTC.

This clonotype was counted ten times or more. The rearrangement uses TRBV10-3 and TRBJ2-5; 9 nucleotides align to TRBD2. The V gene end was trimmed by 2 bases and the J gene end by 4 bases; junction bases not matched to a gene: 8. CDR1 and CDR2 from the germline V gene are ENHRY and SYGVKD. The CDR3 is 16 amino acids. DNA of the CDR3: TGTGCCATCAGTGAGGGGTTAGCGGGAGCGGCAGAGACCCAGTACTTC. Translated, it gives CAISEGLAGAAETQYF.

This clonotype was seen at least ten times. This chain joins TRBV10-2 and TRBJ1-1; D possibly corresponds to TRBD1 (6 bases). Germline V gene sequence: CDR1 WSHSY, CDR2 SAAADI. This CDR3 spans 13 amino acids. V lost 6 bases to trimming and J lost 0 bases, with 8 bases between them. The CDR3 sequence: CASSSGVNTEAFF. CDR3 DNA sequence: TGCGCCAGCAGCTCAGGGGTGAACACTGAAGCTTTCTTT.

This chain connects TRBV11-2 to TRBJ2-1; 12 positions agree with TRBD2. The CDR3 spans 19 residues. The V gene's germline CDR1 is SGHAT and CDR2 FQNNGV. Trimming took 5 bases from V and 9 from J; bases not matched to a gene: 20. The CDR3 nucleotides read TGTGCCAGCAGCCGATCGGAACAACAGACTAGCGGGAGTTTCGGTGAGCAGTTCTTC. It is translated as CASSRSEQQTSGSFGEQFF. Using reference TRBV11-2 and TRBJ2-1 for the parts outside the CDR3, the full variable domain is EAGVAQSPRYKIIEKRQSVAFWCNPISGHATLYWYQQILGQGPKLLIQFQNNGVVDDSQLPKDRFSAERLKGVDSTLKIQPAKLEDSAVYLCASSRSEQQTSGSFGEQFFGPGTRLTVL.

This chain joins TRBV7-3 and TRBJ2-3; 11 nucleotides agree with TRBD2. The V segment lost 6 bases and the J segment 1 base; nucleotides outside the gene matches: 9. Germline lookup yields CDR1 SGHTA and CDR2 FQGTGA. This CDR3 is built from 17 residues. The CDR3 nucleotides are TGTGCCAGCAGTGCCGGGACTAGCGGAGCTCGCACAGATACGCAGTATTTT. Amino acids: CASSAGTSGARTDTQYF.

This clonotype occurred many times. CDR3 sequence reads: CASSGDVGSNEKLFF. CDR3 DNA sequence: TGTGCCAGCAGTGGAGACGTCGGGAGCAATGAAAAACTGTTTTTT. The rearrangement links TRBV2 to TRBJ1-4; D gene uncertain. This CDR3 has 15 amino acids. V lost 4 bases and J lost 5, with 14 bases in between. Per germline, CDR1 SNHLY and CDR2 FYNNEI.

The sample holds many counts of this clonotype. The chain has TRBV2 and TRBJ2-7, with 9 bases fitting TRBD1. In germline, CDR1 is SNHLY, CDR2 FYNNEI. The V segment lost 3 bases and the J segment 4 bases; nucleotides outside the gene matches: 4. This CDR3 spans 14 amino acids. CDR3 amino acids: CASSDRDRVYEQYF. The CDR3 region has the DNA TGTGCCAGCAGTGACCGGGACAGGGTTTACGAGCAGTACTTC.

The CDR3 loop reads CSARDPMFGNTIYF. DNA for the CDR3: TGCAGTGCTAGAGACCCGATGTTTGGAAACACCATATATTTT. The chain couples TRBV20-1 to TRBJ1-3, with D uncertain. The CDR3 contains 14 residues. The germline V gene encodes CDR1 DFQATT and CDR2 SNEGSKA (reference sequence). The V end was cut by 0 bases, the J end by 3 bases, with 9 bases between.